Listed here are 9 T cell receptor beta chains from one sample, sequenced in a study of T cells in tumors after PD-1 blockade (dated by TCRdb to between 2018 and 2020). Receptors were amplified or captured by the immunoSEQ multiplex PCR assay. In TCRdb, the immuneACCESS table is reduced to in-frame sequences with V and J assigned. These tables do not hold every clone; where another copy was compared, an unresolved V gene accounts for under half, and the others remain unexplained. Present in this sample are 45,000 or so clones, approximately 79% of which were seen just once. 8.5% to 9% of the sample is taken by the ten largest. The input for sequencing was PBMCs, taken before anti-PD-1 therapy. Receptors originate from a human donor with advanced basal cell or squamous cell carcinoma (not recorded which).

In its sample, this clone was seen a few times. The rearrangement uses TRBV5-1 and TRBJ2-7; no reliable D call. Germline V gives CDR1 SGHRS, CDR2 YFSETQ. Trimming took off 0 bases at V and 6 bases at J, with 13 bases between the two ends. The CDR3 runs to 14 residues. The CDR3 is CASSLDLGIIEQYF. The CDR3 bases are TGCGCCAGCAGCTTGGATCTAGGGATTATCGAGCAGTACTTC.

The DNA for the CDR3 is TGTGCCAGCACCGCAGGGGGAGGGGATGAGCAGTTCTTC. It yields the protein CASTAGGGDEQFF. V and J are TRBV6-5 and TRBJ2-1, with D perhaps being TRBD1 or TRBD2 (7 bases each). V lost 7 bases and J 8 bases, leaving 15 bases between the germline ends. There are 13 residues in the CDR3. The germline CDR1 and CDR2 sequences are MNHEY and SVGAGI.

The V gene is TRBV28, the J gene TRBJ2-7, with a tentative D call TRBD2 (5 bases). CDR3 length: 14 residues. The germline CDR1 and CDR2 sequences are MDHEN and SYDVKM. Trimming pared 5 bases from V and 7 bases from J, leaving 18 bases between. Here the CDR3 reads CASSIVSGSREQYF. The CDR3 DNA sequence: TGTGCCAGCAGTATTGTGTCGGGGTCTCGGGAGCAGTACTTC. Full variable domain (missing parts from reference TRBV28 and TRBJ2-7): DVKVTQSSRYLVKRTGEKVFLECVQDMDHENMFWYRQDPGLGLRLIYFSYDVKMKEKGDIPEGYSVSREKKERFSLILESASTNQTSMYLCASSIVSGSREQYFGPGTRLTVT.

V and J are TRBV10-3 and TRBJ2-3, with D tentatively TRBD1 (6 bases). Trimming shortened V by 5 bases and J by 2 bases, and 11 bases separated the two germline ends. The germline V gene encodes CDR1 ENHRY and CDR2 SYGVKD. The CDR3 has 14 amino acids. CDR3 in amino acids: CAISPDRTTDTQYF. CDR3 nucleotides: TGTGCCATCAGTCCTGACAGGACCACAGATACGCAGTATTTT.

For this clone: Other DNA variants within this sample encode the same CDR3. CDR3 in DNA: TGCGCCAGCAGCCTAACACAGAGCGAGCAGTACTTC. This codes for CASSLTQSEQYF. This rearrangement joins TRBV5-1 to TRBJ2-7; D is undetermined. Per the germline V gene, CDR1 is SGHRS and CDR2 is YFSETQ. V dropped 4 bases and J dropped 6 bases, with 11 bases sitting between them. The CDR3 has 12 residues.

The CDR3 loop reads CASSPRDTDNEQFF. CDR3 nucleotides: TGTGCCAGTAGTCCTCGGGACACCGACAATGAGCAGTTCTTC. J is TRBJ2-1 and V is TRBV19, with a tentative D call TRBD1 (6 bases). Germline V gives CDR1 LNHDA, CDR2 SQIVND (reference sequence). Trimming stripped 5 bases from V and 5 bases from J, with 13 bases between. The CDR3 runs 14 residues.

CDR3 sequence: CASDLRGTPLHF. Written as DNA, the CDR3 is TGTGCCAGCGATCTTCGGGGGACACCCCTCCACTTT. V usage is TRBV6-5 and J usage is TRBJ1-6; possibly TRBD1 for D (5 bases). Deletions cut 8 bases from V and 11 bases from J, with 13 bases between. CDR3 length: 12 residues. Germline V gene sequence: CDR1 MNHEY, CDR2 SVGAGI.

CDR3 in amino acids: CATIGRGRNGYTF. Written as DNA, the CDR3 is TGTGCCACCATCGGCCGGGGGAGGAATGGCTACACCTTC. The genes are TRBV19 and TRBJ1-2; a possible D gene is TRBD1 (5 bases). CDR3 length: 13 amino acids. V was trimmed by 10 bases and J by 6 bases, leaving 18 bases between them. Germline V gene lookup returns CDR1 LNHDA and CDR2 SQIVND (reference sequence).

By sample fraction, this clone is medium-sized. The V and J genes are TRBV18 and TRBJ2-1, with 7 bases matching TRBD2. The CDR3 has 15 residues. Trimming removed 0 bases from V and 5 bases from J; junction bases left unmatched: 4. The germline V gene encodes CDR1 KGHSH and CDR2 LQKENI. CDR3 amino acids: CASSPPREGDNEQFF. As DNA, the CDR3 is TGTGCCAGCTCACCACCCAGGGAGGGAGACAATGAGCAGTTCTTC.